These 20 T cell receptor beta chains were all obtained from the same sample, sequenced in a study of T cell responses to AZD1222 COVID-19 vaccine. Sequencing used immunoSEQ multiplex PCR; TCRdb keeps in-frame clones, though not all of them. Of approximately 140,000 clones detected, about 93% appear once; the ten largest clones hold over 1%. Material: peripheral blood, obtained on day 0 of AZD1222 vaccination. Source of these receptors: an adult in good health.

This chain joins TRBV5-6 and TRBJ1-6; 8 bases line up with TRBD1. Trimming took 4 bases from V and 10 from J; bases not matched to a gene: 13. This CDR3 is 16 amino acids long. Germline CDR1 and CDR2: SGHDT and YYEEEE. The chain's CDR3 is CASSPGVDRVESPLHF. CDR3 sequence (DNA): TGTGCCAGCAGCCCCGGAGTGGACAGGGTGGAGTCACCCCTCCACTTT.

The rearrangement uses TRBV7-8 and TRBJ1-5; 9 bases are shared with TRBD1. The CDR3 runs to 18 residues. The V segment lost 1 base and the J segment 4 bases; nucleotides outside the gene matches: 11. Looked up from germline, CDR1 is SGHVS and CDR2 is FQNEAQ. The CDR3 region is CASSLVGVGQGTNQPQHF. The CDR3 DNA is TGTGCCAGCAGCTTAGTAGGGGTTGGACAGGGGACAAATCAGCCCCAGCATTTT.

This clone was observed once. The chain is built from TRBV10-1 and TRBJ1-4, with D possibly being TRBD1 (5 bases). Looked up from germline, CDR1 is WNHNN and CDR2 is SYGVQD (reference sequence). V lost 3 bases and J 3 bases, leaving 11 bases between the germline ends. CDR3 size: 15 residues. The CDR3 spells CASSEFQGPNEKLFF. CDR3 coding DNA: TGCGCCAGCAGTGAATTTCAGGGACCTAATGAAAAACTGTTTTTT.

The CDR3 is CASSPGFTLGYTF. Here the CDR3 DNA reads TGTGCCAGCAGCCCCGGGTTTACTCTGGGCTACACCTTC. The chain uses TRBV12-3 or TRBV12-4 and TRBJ1-2; no clear D. The CDR3 is made up of 13 amino acids. The V gene lost 6 bases and the J gene lost 8 bases, with 16 bases spanning the gap.

The chain joins TRBV12-1 to TRBJ2-7; the table names TRBD1, a call not compared with the DNA. TRBV12-1 is assigned pseudogene status. This CDR3 is 15 amino acids long. This CDR3 reads CASSPRTGGDYEQYV. As DNA, the CDR3 is TGTGCCAGCAGCCCCCGGACAGGGGGAGATTACGAGCAGTACGTC.

This rearrangement joins TRBV7-9 to TRBJ1-4, with D possibly matching TRBD1 (6 bases). V lost 3 bases and J lost 7, with 9 bases in between. Germline CDR1 SEHNR, CDR2 FQNEAQ (reference sequence). This CDR3 comprises 13 residues. DNA for the CDR3: TGTGCCAGCAGCTTCGGACAGATTGAAAAACTGTTTTTT. As protein: CASSFGQIEKLFF.

The chain uses TRBV6-5 and TRBJ2-7, with TRBD2 matching 14 bases. From germline, CDR1 is MNHEY and CDR2 SVGAGI. The CDR3 has 15 amino acids. Trimming cost V 4 bases and J 5 bases; bases outside gene matches: 4. The CDR3 nucleotides are TGTGCCAGCAGTTCGGGACTAGCGGGGGAGGACGAGCAGTACGTC. It encodes CASSSGLAGEDEQYV.

The genes are TRBV2 and TRBJ1-4; the D gene is possibly TRBD1 (5 bases). The CDR3 length is 13 residues. The V and J ends lost 11 bases and 7 bases respectively, with 17 bases between them. CDR1 and CDR2 from the germline V gene are SNHLY and FYNNEI. CDR3 nucleotides: TGTGCCCGTGGCACACAAAGGGGTGAAAAACTGTTTTTT. It translates to CARGTQRGEKLFF.

This clone was found once. The chain employs TRBV19 and TRBJ1-1; D perhaps matches TRBD1 (5 bases). V was trimmed by 3 bases and J by 4 bases, leaving 12 bases between them. Germline V lookup: CDR1 LNHDA, CDR2 SQIVND (reference sequence). The CDR3 sequence is 14 residues long. CDR3 residues: CASSILGESTEAFF. The CDR3 nucleotides read TGTGCCAGTAGTATCTTGGGGGAATCCACTGAAGCTTTCTTT.

The V and J genes are TRBV19 and TRBJ2-7, with D possibly TRBD2 on 5 matching bases. This CDR3 has 13 residues. Germline V gene data show CDR1 as LNHDA and CDR2 as SQIVND (reference sequence). CDR3 nucleotide sequence: TGTGCCAGTAGTATTTCCTCCATGCCTCGGGGTTTCGTC. Protein: CASSISSMPRGFV.

The CDR3 bases are TGTGCCAGCAGCCAGGGTTGGTATGGCTACACCTTC. It translates to CASSQGWYGYTF. The rearrangement links TRBV12-3 or TRBV12-4 to TRBJ1-2; TRBD1 might be the D (5 bases). This CDR3 spans 12 amino acids. Trimming left V 6 bases short and J 5 bases short, with 10 bases between.

The chain uses TRBV28 and TRBJ1-6; weak D call: TRBD1 (5 bases). Germline CDR1 and CDR2: MDHEN and SYDVKM. V was cut by 6 bases and J by 9 bases, with 18 bases left in between. The CDR3 is 15 residues long. The DNA of the CDR3 is TGTGCCAGCAGGAATCGAGGGGAACTGGGTTCACCCCTCCACTTT. Its translation: CASRNRGELGSPLHF.

The gene calls are TRBV5-1 and TRBJ2-3, with a tentative D call TRBD2 (6 bases). Looked up from germline, CDR1 is SGHRS and CDR2 is YFSETQ. CDR3 length equals 15 residues. V was cut by 3 bases and J by 2 bases, with 13 bases left in between. The CDR3 DNA reads as TGCGCCAGCAGCTGGAGGGGACCCGACACAGATACGCAGTATTTT. Translating it yields CASSWRGPDTDTQYF.

V and J are TRBV5-6 and TRBJ1-2, with 8 bases that match TRBD1. This CDR3 comprises 14 residues. In germline, CDR1 is SGHDT, CDR2 YYEEEE. V was clipped by 0 bases and J by 4 bases; unmatched bases: 2. CDR3 nucleotide sequence: TGTGCCAGCAGCTTGGGGGACAGGTCCTATGGCTACACCTTC. Protein: CASSLGDRSYGYTF.

The V and J genes are TRBV2 and TRBJ2-7; D unresolved. Trimming took off 2 bases at V and 9 bases at J, with 11 bases between the two ends. The CDR3 is 12 amino acids. Germline CDR1 SNHLY, CDR2 FYNNEI. The DNA for the CDR3 is TGTGCCAGCAGTGAATTTGGAACCGCGCAGTACGTC. Protein sequence: CASSEFGTAQYV.

This chain joins TRBV12-5 and TRBJ1-3; the D is unclear. Between the trimmed V and J ends, which lost 2 bases and 0 bases, there was a span of 11 bases. Germline assignment: CDR1 LGHNT and CDR2 FRNRAP. This CDR3 has 16 residues. The CDR3 sequence: CASGLFGNYSGNTIYF. The CDR3 coding sequence is TGTGCTAGTGGTTTGTTTGGCAACTACTCTGGAAACACCATATATTTT.

This chain links TRBV10-3 with TRBJ2-5; D may match TRBD1 or TRBD2 (6 bases each). This CDR3 region has 16 residues. Trimming cost V 6 bases and J 5 bases, with 22 bases left between them. Germline V CDR1 and CDR2: ENHRY, SYGVKD. CDR3 DNA sequence: TGTGCCATCAGCGGGTCCCCGGGGGCCCTATCGGAGACCCAGTACTTC. As protein: CAISGSPGALSETQYF.

The V call is TRBV19, the J call TRBJ1-1, with 9 bases matching TRBD1. CDR1 is LNHDA and CDR2 is SQIVND in the germline V gene (reference sequence). This CDR3 is built from 16 residues. The J segment lost 6 bases and the V segment lost 0 bases, leaving 8 bases of the junction unmatched. The CDR3, as DNA: TGTGCCAGTAGTATAGATTGGGACAGGGTCCTCGCTGAAGCTTTCTTT. It yields the protein CASSIDWDRVLAEAFF. The full variable domain, rest sourced from reference TRBV19 and TRBJ1-1, is DGGITQSPKYLFRKEGQNVTLSCEQNLNHDAMYWYRQDPGQGLRLIYYSQIVNDFQKGDIAEGYSVSREKKESFPLTVTSAQKNPTAFYLCASSIDWDRVLAEAFFGQGTRLTVV.

This clone was picked up one time. The chain combines TRBV14 with TRBJ1-1; the D is unclear. This CDR3 contains 14 residues. V was shortened by 1 base and J by 0 bases, with 6 bases between the two germline ends. The germline gives CDR1 SGHDN, CDR2 FVKESK. The chain's CDR3 is CASSQARLNTEAFF. The CDR3, as DNA: TGTGCCAGCAGCCAAGCGAGATTGAACACTGAAGCTTTCTTT.

This chain joins TRBV10-3 and TRBJ1-2, with D perhaps matching TRBD1 (6 bases). The CDR3 loop spans 14 amino acids. Germline V CDR1 and CDR2: ENHRY, SYGVKD. Trimming shortened V by 7 bases and J by 0 bases, and 12 bases separated the two germline ends. The CDR3 bases are TGTGCCATCAATTGGGACACCTCTAACTATGGCTACACCTTC. This codes for CAINWDTSNYGYTF.